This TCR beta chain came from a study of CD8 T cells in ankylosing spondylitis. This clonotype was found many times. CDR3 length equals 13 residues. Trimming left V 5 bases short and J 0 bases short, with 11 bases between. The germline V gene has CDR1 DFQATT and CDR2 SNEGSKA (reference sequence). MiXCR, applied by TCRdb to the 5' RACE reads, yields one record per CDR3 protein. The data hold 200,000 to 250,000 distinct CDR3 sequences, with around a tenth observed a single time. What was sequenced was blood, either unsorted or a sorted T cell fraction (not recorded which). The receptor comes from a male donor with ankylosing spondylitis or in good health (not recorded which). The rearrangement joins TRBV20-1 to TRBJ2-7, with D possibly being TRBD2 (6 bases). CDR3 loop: CSAAGSHSYEQYF. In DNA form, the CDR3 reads TGCAGTGCTGCGGGATCCCACTCCTACGAGCAGTACTTC.